The clone carrying this T cell receptor (beta chain) was seen once. Its antigen is as yet unknown. The sample comes from a study of Ad26.COV2.S vaccination and SARS-CoV-2 variants. Study results and caveats: Comparable non-spike TCR breadth was observed in vaccine and placebo recipients.

The treatment here: around 19 received Ad26.COV2.S at low or high dose, single or two shots; about 5 received placebo; per-sample allocation not given. Following the first vaccine or placebo injection, samples were taken on day 63. At a Boston site, the person donating was an adult of 18-55 years. An Ad26 vector expressing Wuhan-strain SARS-CoV-2 spike served as the vaccine. Trimming cost V 4 bases and J 2 bases; bases outside gene matches: 8. CDR3 length: 15 amino acids. Germline loops: CDR1 SGHDT, CDR2 YYEEEE. TCRdb's copy holds only in-frame clones and misses some; the assay was immunoSEQ multiplex PCR. The sample lists a few hundred thousand clones, about 90% occurring once.

The sample was peripheral blood, taken in a trial of Ad26.COV2.S vaccine versus placebo. This chain connects TRBV5-6 to TRBJ2-7; 8 nucleotides agree with TRBD1. The clonotype comes from a person aged 18 to 59 who received the Ad26.COV2.S COVID-19 vaccine or a placebo. In DNA form, the CDR3 reads TGTGCCAGCAGCGGAATCGGGACAGGCGCCTACGAGCAGTACTTC. Its translation is CASSGIGTGAYEQYF.